This T cell receptor (beta chain) was identified in a study of control samples from healthy donors and cancer patients. Profiled with immunoSEQ multiplex PCR; TCRdb holds only in-frame clones, not every one. The sample holds around 78,000 clones, approximately 94% seen once. J lost 2 bases, V lost 5 bases, and 3 bases had no gene match. CDR1 is MDHEN and CDR2 is SYDVKM in the germline V gene. The CDR3 runs 14 residues. Sequenced material: blood. The origin of this receptor is a woman between 18 and 30 years old in good health. The chain couples TRBV28 to TRBJ1-5; 7 bases fit TRBD1. The CDR3 DNA reads TGTGCCAGCAGTACTACAGGGGGCAATCAGCCCCAGCATTTT. Translating it yields CASSTTGGNQPQHF.